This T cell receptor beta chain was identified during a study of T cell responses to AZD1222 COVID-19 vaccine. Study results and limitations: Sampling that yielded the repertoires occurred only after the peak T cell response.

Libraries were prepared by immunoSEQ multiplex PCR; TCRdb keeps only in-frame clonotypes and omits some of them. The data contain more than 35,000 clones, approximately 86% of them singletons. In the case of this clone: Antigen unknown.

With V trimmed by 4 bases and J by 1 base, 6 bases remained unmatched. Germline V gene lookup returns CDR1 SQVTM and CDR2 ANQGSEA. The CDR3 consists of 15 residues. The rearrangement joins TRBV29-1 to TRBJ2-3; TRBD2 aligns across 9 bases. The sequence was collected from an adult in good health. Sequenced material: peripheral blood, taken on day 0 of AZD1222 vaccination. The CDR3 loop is CSVASGILGTDTQYF. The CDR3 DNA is TGCAGCGTTGCTAGCGGGATCCTTGGCACAGATACGCAGTATTTT.